These T cell receptor beta chains were read from a single sample in a study of T cell responses to AZD1222 COVID-19 vaccine. Sequencing was performed with immunoSEQ multiplex PCR; in TCRdb, only in-frame clones are kept and a portion is missing. The repertoire has some 94,000 clones, 70% to 90% of them found once; the top ten carry around 3.1%. The sequenced sample was peripheral blood, obtained on day 0 of AZD1222 vaccination. The receptors here all came from an adult in good health. Both conserved end residues are part of each CDR3. D genes are given only for firm matches. The listing skips clone size in some rows; elsewhere it reads once, few, many or a size class.

j_gene,v_gene,d_gene,abundance,CDR3nt,CDR3aa
TRBJ1-5,TRBV19,TRBD1,-,TGTGCCAGTAGTAACCGAGGGACAGACCTTAGCAATCAGCCCCAGCATTTT,CASSNRGTDLSNQPQHF
TRBJ1-2,TRBV7-2,-,-,TGTGCCAGCAGCGTTGACAGAAACATTAACTATGGCTACACCTTC,CASSVDRNINYGYTF
TRBJ2-3,TRBV28,-,-,TGTGCCAGCAGTTCCCCCCCCGGTGGGGTCTTTCCAGATACGCAGTATTTT,CASSSPPGGVFPDTQYF
TRBJ2-3,TRBV5-1,TRBD2,-,TGTGCCAGCAGCTGGGGACTAGCGGAAGATACGCAGTATTTT,CASSWGLAEDTQYF
TRBJ2-2,TRBV7-8,-,-,TGTGCCAGCAGCTTATTTGGGCAGGCGCACACCGGGGAGCTGTTTTTT,CASSLFGQAHTGELFF
TRBJ2-7,TRBV5-3,-,-,TGTGCCAGAAGCCATCCGACGTCCAGGAGCTCCTACGAGCAGTACTTC,CARSHPTSRSSYEQYF
TRBJ1-1,TRBV11-1,TRBD1,-,TGTGCCAGCAGCCAATACAGGGGGTCCACTGAAGCTTTCTTT,CASSQYRGSTEAFF
TRBJ1-2,TRBV7-2,-,-,TGTGCCAGCAGCCCAGGGACTGAAAACTATGGCTACACCTTC,CASSPGTENYGYTF
TRBJ1-3,TRBV7-9,TRBD1,-,TGTGCCAGCAGCTCCCGGGACAGGGGGTTCTCTGGAAACACCATATATTTT,CASSSRDRGFSGNTIYF
TRBJ2-7,TRBV2,-,-,TGTGCCAGCAGTCCTCAGGGGCCTTCCTACGAGCAGTACTTC,CASSPQGPSYEQYF
TRBJ2-1,TRBV19,-,-,TGTGCCAGTAGTTTCGGGGGTGAGCAGTTCTTC,CASSFGGEQFF
TRBJ2-1,TRBV27,TRBD2,-,TGTGCCAGCAGTGCCGACCAGACTAGCGTCTACAATGAGCAGTTCTTC,CASSADQTSVYNEQFF
TRBJ1-1,TRBV30,TRBD1,-,TGTGCCTGGACCCCGACAGGGTGGACTGAAGCTTTCTTT,CAWTPTGWTEAFF
TRBJ1-3,TRBV6-1,-,-,TGTGCCAGCAGTGAAGGGGTTGCTGGAAACACCATATATTTT,CASSEGVAGNTIYF
TRBJ2-7,TRBV5-1,TRBD1,-,TGCGCCAGCAGCTTTTACAGGGGCCGGGACGAGCAGTACTTC,CASSFYRGRDEQYF
TRBJ1-1,TRBV4-1,TRBD1,-,TGCGCCAGCAGCCAAGCTCAAGGGGGCGGGTATGAAGCTTTCTTT,CASSQAQGGGYEAFF
TRBJ2-2,TRBV5-6,TRBD1,-,TGTGCCAGCAGCTTGGGGACAGGGACCGGGGAGCTGTTTTTT,CASSLGTGTGELFF
TRBJ2-3,TRBV29-1,-,once,TGCAGCGTTGAGGGTCGATTACGCACAGATACGCAGTATTTT,CSVEGRLRTDTQYF
TRBJ1-6,TRBV6-1,-,-,TGTGCCAGCAGTGAACCGGCAGGGGATTCACCCCTCCACTTT,CASSEPAGDSPLHF
TRBJ1-2,TRBV4-2,-,few,TGTGCCAGCAGCCAAGACACAGATTCTGGCTACACCTTC,CASSQDTDSGYTF
TRBJ1-5,TRBV19,TRBD1,-,TGTGCCAGTGGGGACAGACTAAATCAGCCCCAGCATTTT,CASGDRLNQPQHF
TRBJ1-5,TRBV15,-,-,TGTGCCACCAGCAGAGATGGCGGAAATCAGCCCCAGCATTTT,CATSRDGGNQPQHF
TRBJ1-2,TRBV9,-,-,TGTGCCAGCAGCGTAGCTGAAAACTATGGCTACACCTTC,CASSVAENYGYTF
TRBJ2-3,TRBV20-1,-,once,TGCAGTGCTCTGGCTACAGATACGCAGTATTTT,CSALATDTQYF
TRBJ2-6,TRBV4-2,TRBD1,-,TGTGCCAGCAGCCAATCGACAGGGGTAGCTAACGTCCTGACTTTC,CASSQSTGVANVLTF
TRBJ2-4,TRBV6-5,-,-,TGTGCCAGTCAACCCCAGGTAGCCAAAAACATTCAGTACTTC,CASQPQVAKNIQYF
TRBJ1-2,TRBV7-9,TRBD1,-,TGTGCCAGCAGCCCGCAGGGGGCGGTACGAGGCTACACCTTC,CASSPQGAVRGYTF
TRBJ2-1,TRBV7-7,-,-,TGTGCTAGCAGCTTAGACTACCGATCCTACAATGAGCAGTTCTTC,CASSLDYRSYNEQFF
TRBJ1-4,TRBV7-8,-,-,TGTGCCAGCAGCACCCCCGGGACCACTAATGAAAAACTGTTTTTT,CASSTPGTTNEKLFF
TRBJ1-2,TRBV19,-,-,TGTGCCAGTAGTCGTACAGGCACTAACTATGGCTACACCTTC,CASSRTGTNYGYTF
TRBJ2-3,TRBV5-1,TRBD2,-,TGTGCCAGCAGCTTCTTAGCGGGGGCCACAGATACGCAGTATTTT,CASSFLAGATDTQYF
TRBJ2-3,TRBV27,-,-,TGTGCCAGCAGTCCCTTCTCGGGGCGTGGCACAGATACGCAGTATTTT,CASSPFSGRGTDTQYF
TRBJ1-4,TRBV19,-,-,TGTGCCAGTAAAACACCAACTAATGAAAAACTGTTTTTT,CASKTPTNEKLFF
TRBJ1-2,TRBV28,TRBD1,-,TGTGCCAGCAGGACTACCGGGACAGCCTTGTATGGCTACACCTTC,CASRTTGTALYGYTF
TRBJ1-1,TRBV5-4,TRBD1,-,TGTGCCAGCAGCTTTATTGGGACAGGGAGTGTGGCTTTCTTT,CASSFIGTGSVAFF
TRBJ1-4,TRBV6-2/TRBV6-3,TRBD1,-,TGTGCCAGCAGTTACGGGGACAGGGTTGGCGAAAAACTGTTTTTT,CASSYGDRVGEKLFF
TRBJ2-2,TRBV19,-,-,TGTGCCAGTACCGCAATCCTTTCCCCCGGGACCAGGGGCACCGGGGAGCTGTTTTTT,CASTAILSPGTRGTGELFF
TRBJ2-1,TRBV11-3,-,-,TGTGCCAGCAGCTTTGAGGGGCTAGCCCACAATGAGCAGTTCTTC,CASSFEGLAHNEQFF
TRBJ2-2,TRBV7-2,-,-,TGTGCCAGCAGCATAGACACCGGGGAGCTGTTTTTT,CASSIDTGELFF
TRBJ2-7,TRBV15,TRBD1,-,TGTGCCACCAGCAAGTCACCCGGGACAGGGGGCGTCTGGTGGGAGCAGTACTTC,CATSKSPGTGGVWWEQYF